This T cell receptor (beta chain) was recovered during a study of blood T cell repertoires in COVID-19. Here immunoSEQ multiplex PCR was the method, and the copy in TCRdb shows in-frame clones only, minus some. The sample includes over 150,000 clones, over 80% seen only once; the top ten take 3.9%. The CDR3 has 15 amino acids. Germline assignment: CDR1 MNHEY and CDR2 SMNVEV (reference sequence). V trimming: 4 bases; J trimming: 2 bases; junction bases outside the gene matches: 5. Comment on this clone: The same CDR3 also results from other DNA sequences found in this sample.

The TCR sequence derives from a woman between 55 and 75 years old who had recovered from COVID-19. Sample: peripheral blood. The chain uses TRBV27 and TRBJ2-1; 7 nucleotides line up with TRBD2. CDR3 bases: TGTGCCAGCAGTTCCCCTAGCGGCGCCTACAATGAGCAGTTCTTC. Its translation is CASSSPSGAYNEQFF.